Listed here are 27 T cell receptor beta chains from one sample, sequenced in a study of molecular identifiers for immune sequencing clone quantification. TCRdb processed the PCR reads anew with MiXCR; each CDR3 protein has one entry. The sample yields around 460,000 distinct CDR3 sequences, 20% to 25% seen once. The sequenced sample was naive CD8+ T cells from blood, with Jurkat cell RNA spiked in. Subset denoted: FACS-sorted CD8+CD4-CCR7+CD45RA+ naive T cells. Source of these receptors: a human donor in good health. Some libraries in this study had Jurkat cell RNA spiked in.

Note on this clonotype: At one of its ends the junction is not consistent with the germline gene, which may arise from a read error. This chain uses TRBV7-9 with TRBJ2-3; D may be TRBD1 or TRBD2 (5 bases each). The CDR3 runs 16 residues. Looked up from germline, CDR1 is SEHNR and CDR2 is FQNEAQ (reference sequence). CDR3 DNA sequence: TGTGCCGGCAGCTCAGGCCTTGGGGGTTCGCACGATACGCAGTATTTT. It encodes CAGSSGLGGSHDTQYF.

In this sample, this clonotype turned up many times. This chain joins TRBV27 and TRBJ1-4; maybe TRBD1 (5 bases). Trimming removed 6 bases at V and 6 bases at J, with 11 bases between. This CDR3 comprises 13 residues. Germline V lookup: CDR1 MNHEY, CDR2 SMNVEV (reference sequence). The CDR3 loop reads CASRSQTDEKLFF. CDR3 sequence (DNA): TGTGCCAGCAGAAGCCAGACAGATGAAAAACTGTTTTTT.

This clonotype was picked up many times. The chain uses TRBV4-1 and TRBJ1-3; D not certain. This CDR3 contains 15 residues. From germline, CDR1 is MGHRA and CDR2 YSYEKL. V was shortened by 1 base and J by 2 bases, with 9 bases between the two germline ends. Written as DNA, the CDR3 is TGCGCCAGCAGCCAAGTAGGGCCGGCTGGAAACACCATATATTTT. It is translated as CASSQVGPAGNTIYF.

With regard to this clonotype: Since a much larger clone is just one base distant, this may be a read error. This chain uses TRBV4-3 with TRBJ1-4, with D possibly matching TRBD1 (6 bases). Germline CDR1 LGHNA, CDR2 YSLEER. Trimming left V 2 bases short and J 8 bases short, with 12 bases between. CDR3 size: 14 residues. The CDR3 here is CASSQNEGTEKLFF. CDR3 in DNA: TGCGCCAGCAGCCAAAATGAAGGGACAGAAAAACTGTTTTTT.

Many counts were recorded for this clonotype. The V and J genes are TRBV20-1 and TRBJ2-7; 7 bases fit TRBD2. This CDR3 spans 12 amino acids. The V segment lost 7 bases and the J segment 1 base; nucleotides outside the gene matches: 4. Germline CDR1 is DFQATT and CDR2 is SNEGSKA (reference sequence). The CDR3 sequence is CSVREVSYEQYF. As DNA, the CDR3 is TGCAGTGTACGGGAGGTGTCCTACGAGCAGTACTTC.

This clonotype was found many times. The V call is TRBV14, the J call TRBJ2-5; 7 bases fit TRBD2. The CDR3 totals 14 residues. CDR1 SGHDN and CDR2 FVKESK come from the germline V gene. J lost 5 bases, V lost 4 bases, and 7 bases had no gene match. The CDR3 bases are TGTGCCAGCAGCCTTATCGCGGGGGTCGAGACCCAGTACTTC. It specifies CASSLIAGVETQYF.

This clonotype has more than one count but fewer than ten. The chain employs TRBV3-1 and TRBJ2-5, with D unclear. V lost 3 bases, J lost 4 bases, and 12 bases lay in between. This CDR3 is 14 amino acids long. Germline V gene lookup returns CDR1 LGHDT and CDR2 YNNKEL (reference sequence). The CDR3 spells CASSQQWNVETQYF. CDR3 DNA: TGTGCCAGCAGCCAGCAATGGAATGTAGAGACCCAGTACTTC.

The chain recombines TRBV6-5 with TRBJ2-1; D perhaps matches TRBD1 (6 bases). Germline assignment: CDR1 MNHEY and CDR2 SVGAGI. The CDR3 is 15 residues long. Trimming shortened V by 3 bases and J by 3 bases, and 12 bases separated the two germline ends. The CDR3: CASSYSGQRYNEQFF. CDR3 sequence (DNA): TGTGCCAGCAGTTATTCCGGACAGCGCTACAATGAGCAGTTCTTC.

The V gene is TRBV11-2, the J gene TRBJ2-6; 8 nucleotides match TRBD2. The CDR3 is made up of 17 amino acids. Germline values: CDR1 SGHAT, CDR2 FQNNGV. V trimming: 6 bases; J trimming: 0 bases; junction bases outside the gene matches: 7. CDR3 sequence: CASRSGTSVSGANVLTF. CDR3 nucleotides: TGTGCCAGCAGATCCGGGACTAGTGTCTCTGGGGCCAACGTCCTGACTTTC.

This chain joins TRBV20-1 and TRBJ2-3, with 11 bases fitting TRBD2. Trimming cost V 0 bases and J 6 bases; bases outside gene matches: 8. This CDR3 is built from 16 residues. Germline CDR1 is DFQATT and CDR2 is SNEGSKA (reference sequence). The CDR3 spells CSARDVGLAGPDTQYF. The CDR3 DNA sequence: TGCAGTGCTAGAGATGTTGGACTAGCGGGCCCCGATACGCAGTATTTT.

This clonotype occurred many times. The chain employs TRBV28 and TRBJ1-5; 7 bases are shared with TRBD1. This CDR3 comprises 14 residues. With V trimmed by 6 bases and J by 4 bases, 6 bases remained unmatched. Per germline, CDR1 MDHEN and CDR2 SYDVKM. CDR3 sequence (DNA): TGTGCCAGCAGAGTGGGGACAGTTAATCAGCCCCAGCATTTT. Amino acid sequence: CASRVGTVNQPQHF.

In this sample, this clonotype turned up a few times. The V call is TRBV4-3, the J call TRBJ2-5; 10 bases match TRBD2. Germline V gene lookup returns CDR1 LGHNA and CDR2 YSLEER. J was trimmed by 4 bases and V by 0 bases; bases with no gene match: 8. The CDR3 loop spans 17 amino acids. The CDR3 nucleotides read TGCGCCAGCAGCCAAGATTGGAGCGGGGGGGCCACAGAGACCCAGTACTTC. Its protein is CASSQDWSGGATETQYF.

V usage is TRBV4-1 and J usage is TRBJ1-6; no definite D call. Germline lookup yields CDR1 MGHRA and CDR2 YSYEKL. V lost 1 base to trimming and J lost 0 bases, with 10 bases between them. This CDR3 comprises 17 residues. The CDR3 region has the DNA TGCGCCAGCAGCCAAGTGAATCCCAGCTCCTATAATTCACCCCTCCACTTT. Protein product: CASSQVNPSSYNSPLHF.

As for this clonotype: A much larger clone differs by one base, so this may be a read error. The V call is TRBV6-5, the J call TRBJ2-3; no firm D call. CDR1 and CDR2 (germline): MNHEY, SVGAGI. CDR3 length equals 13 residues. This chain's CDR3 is CASSSASADTRYF. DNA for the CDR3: TGTGCCAGCAGTTCCGCATCGGCAGATACGCGGTATTTT.

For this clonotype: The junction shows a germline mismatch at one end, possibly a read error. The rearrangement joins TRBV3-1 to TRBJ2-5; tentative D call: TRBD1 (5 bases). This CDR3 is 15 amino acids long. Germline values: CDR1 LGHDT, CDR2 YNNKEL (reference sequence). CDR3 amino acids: CAGSQDQGRAETQYF. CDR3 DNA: TGTGCCGGCAGCCAAGATCAAGGCAGGGCGGAGACCCAGTACTTC.

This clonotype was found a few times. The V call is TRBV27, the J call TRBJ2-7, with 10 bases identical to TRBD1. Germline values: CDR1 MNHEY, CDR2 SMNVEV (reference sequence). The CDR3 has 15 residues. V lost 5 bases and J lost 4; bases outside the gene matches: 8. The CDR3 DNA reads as TGTGCCAGCAGTCCAGGGACAGGGGCGGGGTACGAGCAGTACTTC. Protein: CASSPGTGAGYEQYF.

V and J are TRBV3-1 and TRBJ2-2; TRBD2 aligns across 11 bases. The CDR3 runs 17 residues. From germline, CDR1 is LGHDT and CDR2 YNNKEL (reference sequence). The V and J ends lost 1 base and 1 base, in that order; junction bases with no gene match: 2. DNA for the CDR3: TGTGCCAGCAGCCAAGCTCTAGCGGGAGGGAACACCGGGGAGCTGTTTTTT. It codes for CASSQALAGGNTGELFF.

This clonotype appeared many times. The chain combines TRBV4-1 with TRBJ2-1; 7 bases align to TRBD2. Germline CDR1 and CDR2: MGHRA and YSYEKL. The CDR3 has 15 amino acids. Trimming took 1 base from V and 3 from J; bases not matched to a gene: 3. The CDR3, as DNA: TGCGCCAGCAGCCAAGCGGAGCGGGGCTACAATGAGCAGTTCTTC. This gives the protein CASSQAERGYNEQFF.

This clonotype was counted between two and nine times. The CDR3 here is CASSTPPRLAGAGELFF. As DNA, the CDR3 is TGTGCCAGCAGTACACCCCCGAGACTAGCGGGAGCCGGGGAGCTGTTTTTT. The chain combines TRBV28 with TRBJ2-2; 12 bases are shared with TRBD2. The V gene's germline CDR1 is MDHEN and CDR2 SYDVKM. Unmatched junction bases numbered 10, after V lost 5 bases and J lost 6 bases. This CDR3 region has 17 residues.

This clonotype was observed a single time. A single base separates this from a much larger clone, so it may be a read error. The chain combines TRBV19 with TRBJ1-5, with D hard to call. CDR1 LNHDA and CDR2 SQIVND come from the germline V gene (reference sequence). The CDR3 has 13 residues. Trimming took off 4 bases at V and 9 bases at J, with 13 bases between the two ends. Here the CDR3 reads CASSKRLDRPQHF. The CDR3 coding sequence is TGTGCCAGTAGTAAAAGACTAGATCGGCCCCAGCATTTT.

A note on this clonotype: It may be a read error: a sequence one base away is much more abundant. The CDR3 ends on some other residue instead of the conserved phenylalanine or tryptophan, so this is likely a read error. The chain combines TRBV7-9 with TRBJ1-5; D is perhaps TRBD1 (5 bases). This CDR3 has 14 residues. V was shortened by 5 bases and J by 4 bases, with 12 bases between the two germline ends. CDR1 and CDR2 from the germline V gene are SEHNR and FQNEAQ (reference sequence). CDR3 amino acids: CASSPDSYNQPQHS. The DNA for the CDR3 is TGTGCCAGCAGCCCCGACAGTTATAATCAGCCCCAGCATTCT.

CDR3 in DNA: TGTGCCTGGAGCTCACTCGGTGTTAACTATGGCTACACCTTC. The encoded protein is CAWSSLGVNYGYTF. The J gene is TRBJ1-2, the V gene TRBV30; no definite D call. Trimming pared 3 bases from V and 1 base from J, leaving 12 bases between. CDR1 is GTSNPN, CDR2 SVGIG, per germline (reference sequence). The CDR3 loop spans 14 amino acids.

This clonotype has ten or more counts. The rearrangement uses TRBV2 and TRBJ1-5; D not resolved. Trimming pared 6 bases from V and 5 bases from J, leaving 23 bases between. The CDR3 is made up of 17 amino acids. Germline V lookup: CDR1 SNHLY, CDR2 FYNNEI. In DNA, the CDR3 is TGTGCCAGCAGCAAAGAGGAGCCGGGGTTAAGGGATCAGCCCCAGCATTTT. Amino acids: CASSKEEPGLRDQPQHF.

The CDR3 DNA follows: TGTGCCAGCAGTTCGGGCGGGGGATGGGAGACCCAGTACTTC. It codes for CASSSGGGWETQYF. The rearrangement uses TRBV27 and TRBJ2-5; TRBD2 matches at 7 bases. The trim removed 4 bases at V and 5 bases at J, leaving 7 bases unmatched. CDR1 and CDR2 from the germline V gene are MNHEY and SMNVEV (reference sequence). The CDR3 contains 14 residues.

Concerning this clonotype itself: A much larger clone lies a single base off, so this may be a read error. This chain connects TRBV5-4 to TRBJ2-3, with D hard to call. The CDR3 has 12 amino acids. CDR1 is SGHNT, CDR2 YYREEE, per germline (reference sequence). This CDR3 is CASGLDLNTQYF. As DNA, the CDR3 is TGTGCCAGCGGCTTGGATCTGAATACGCAGTATTTT.

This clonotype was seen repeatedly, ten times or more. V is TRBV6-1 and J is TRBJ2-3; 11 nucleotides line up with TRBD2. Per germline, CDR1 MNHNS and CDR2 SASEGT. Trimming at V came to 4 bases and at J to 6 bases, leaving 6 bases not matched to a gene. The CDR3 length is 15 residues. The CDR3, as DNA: TGTGCCAGCAGTGTGGTAGCGGGAGGGCCGGATACGCAGTATTTT. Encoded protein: CASSVVAGGPDTQYF.

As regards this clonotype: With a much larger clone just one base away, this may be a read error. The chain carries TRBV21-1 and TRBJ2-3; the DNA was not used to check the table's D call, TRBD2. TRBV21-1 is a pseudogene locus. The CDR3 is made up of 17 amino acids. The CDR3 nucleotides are TGTGCCAGCACCAAAGGGACTAGCGGGGGGATGTCCGTCACGCAGTATTTT. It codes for CASTKGTSGGMSVTQYF.